Listed here are 22 T cell receptor beta chains from one sample, sequenced in a study of CD8 T cells in Susac syndrome (dated by TCRdb to the late 2010s). Preparation of the library involved the immunoSEQ multiplex PCR assay. RNA was extracted using the RNeasy kit, and roughly 0.5 to 1 microgram was reverse transcribed with random hexamers. Through fastp at Q25 and MiXCR, TCRdb rebuilt clones from the public reads, retaining in-frame beta chains. Identical CDR3 protein sequences are pooled into one entry, listed with their most common genes and DNA. This sample holds over 95,000 distinct CDR3 sequences; about 93% were observed only once. The top ten clones comprise approximately 0.13% of the sample. The sequenced material came from CD4+ T cells from PBMCs. Source of these receptors: a human donor in good health.

In its sample, this clonotype was seen a few times. This chain links TRBV4-1 with TRBJ2-7; 9 positions agree with TRBD2. J gave up 5 bases and V 4 bases, and 15 bases lay outside the gene matches. CDR1 MGHRA and CDR2 YSYEKL come from the germline V gene. This CDR3 has 17 amino acids. The CDR3, as DNA: TGCGCCAGCAGCCCGGGTGGGCCAGCGGGAGGCAAGAACGAGCAGTACTTC. It is translated as CASSPGGPAGGKNEQYF.

The chain has TRBV2 and TRBJ1-1; D not resolved. The CDR3 is 16 amino acids. V was cut by 3 bases and J by 6 bases, with 20 bases left in between. Germline CDR1 SNHLY, CDR2 FYNNEI. CDR3 nucleotide sequence: TGTGCCAGCAGTGACCAGGTTGGGTTTGGGGTTGCTGAAGCTTTCTTT. This sequence encodes CASSDQVGFGVAEAFF.

The CDR3 here is CASSSPHRVNTEAFF. CDR3 coding DNA: TGTGCCAGCAGCTCTCCCCACAGGGTGAACACTGAAGCTTTCTTT. The chain has TRBV7-2 and TRBJ1-1; maybe TRBD1 (6 bases). The germline CDR1 and CDR2 sequences are SGHTA and FQGNSA. V lost 4 bases and J lost 0, with 12 bases in between. The CDR3 has 15 residues.

This clonotype was seen only once. The J gene is TRBJ2-2, the V gene TRBV2; no firm D call. Looked up from germline, CDR1 is SNHLY and CDR2 is FYNNEI. V was cut by 4 bases and J by 0 bases, with 9 bases left in between. This CDR3 has 15 amino acids. The CDR3 DNA sequence: TGTGCCAGCAGTGTTCGGCAGGCGAACACCGGGGAGCTGTTTTTT. Translation: CASSVRQANTGELFF. The full variable domain, with the rest looked up from reference TRBV2 and TRBJ2-2, is EPEVTQTPSHQVTQMGQEVILRCVPISNHLYFYWYRQILGQKVEFLVSFYNNEISEKSEIFDDQFSVERPDGSNFTLKIRSTKLEDSAMYFCASSVRQANTGELFFGEGSRLTVL.

This clonotype was detected only once. The gene calls are TRBV7-9 and TRBJ2-5; no clear D gene. Trimming cost V 2 bases and J 2 bases, with 9 bases left between them. This CDR3 spans 14 amino acids. Germline V gene sequence: CDR1 SEHNR, CDR2 FQNEAQ (reference sequence). CDR3 protein: CASSLPSAQETQYF. The CDR3 nucleotides are TGTGCCAGCAGCTTACCGTCGGCTCAAGAGACCCAGTACTTC.

This clonotype was recorded a few times. V gene TRBV29-1 combines with J gene TRBJ2-7; 7 positions match TRBD1. Looked up from germline, CDR1 is SQVTM and CDR2 is ANQGSEA. The CDR3 totals 12 residues. Trimming removed 5 bases from V and 3 bases from J; junction bases left unmatched: 4. The CDR3: CSVYRGSYEQYF. The CDR3 bases are TGCAGCGTTTACAGGGGTAGCTACGAGCAGTACTTC.

The chain employs TRBV7-9 and TRBJ1-4; D is unresolved. Germline V gene lookup returns CDR1 SEHNR and CDR2 FQNEAQ (reference sequence). CDR3 length: 13 residues. V gave up 2 bases and J gave up 5 bases, with 6 bases separating them. In nucleotides, the CDR3 is TGTGCCAGCAGCTTACGAGGCAATGAAAAACTGTTTTTT. It specifies CASSLRGNEKLFF.

The chain employs TRBV7-6 and TRBJ2-7, with 13 bases identical to TRBD2. J lost 6 bases, V lost 4 bases, and 9 bases had no gene match. Germline CDR1 and CDR2: SGHVS and FNYEAQ. This CDR3 has 16 amino acids. The CDR3 DNA is TGTGCCAGCAGCTCAGGGACTAGCGGGACCAGCACCGAGCAGTACTTC. It codes for CASSSGTSGTSTEQYF.

This clonotype was counted once. The chain uses TRBV20-1 and TRBJ2-2; TRBD1 matches at 7 bases. The CDR3 totals 17 residues. Germline CDR1 DFQATT, CDR2 SNEGSKA (reference sequence). V was clipped by 1 base and J by 1 base; unmatched bases: 9. CDR3 in DNA: TGCAGTGCTAGAGGGAAGTCAGGGGGTGGGAACACCGGGGAGCTGTTTTTT. It specifies CSARGKSGGGNTGELFF.

This rearrangement joins TRBV14 to TRBJ2-3; tentatively, D is TRBD1 (5 bases). This CDR3 is 15 amino acids long. V lost 5 bases and J 0 bases, leaving 12 bases between the germline ends. Germline loops: CDR1 SGHDN, CDR2 FVKESK. In DNA form, the CDR3 reads TGTGCCAGCAGCTCCCAGGGTCGGAGCACAGATACGCAGTATTTT. Translated, it gives CASSSQGRSTDTQYF.

The sample holds one count of this clonotype. One junction end does not reproduce the germline sequence, and a read error may be involved. The chain uses TRBV6-2 or TRBV6-3 and TRBJ2-7, with D tentatively TRBD2 (6 bases). Germline V gene data show CDR1 as MNHEY and CDR2 as SVGEGT. This CDR3 contains 14 residues. DNA of the CDR3: TGTGCCAGCAGCGACCCGGGGGACTCCCACGAGCAGTACTTC. The encoded protein is CASSDPGDSHEQYF.

This chain connects TRBV20-1 to TRBJ1-1, with D tentatively TRBD1 (6 bases). The CDR3 has 15 residues. Germline V gives CDR1 DFQATT, CDR2 SNEGSKA (reference sequence). Trimming pared 1 base from V and 4 bases from J, leaving 16 bases between. This CDR3 reads CSARGGGVAGTEAFF. The CDR3 nucleotides are TGCAGTGCTAGAGGAGGGGGGGTTGCGGGCACTGAAGCTTTCTTT.

V gene TRBV6-2 or TRBV6-3 combines with J gene TRBJ2-7, with TRBD2 matching 7 bases. This CDR3 comprises 15 residues. CDR1 MNHEY and CDR2 SVGEGT come from the germline V gene. The V segment lost 6 bases and the J segment 3 bases; nucleotides outside the gene matches: 11. CDR3 region: CASRSLAVINYEQYF. In nucleotides, the CDR3 is TGTGCCAGCAGAAGTCTAGCGGTCATAAACTACGAGCAGTACTTC.

The V and J genes are TRBV4-1 and TRBJ2-7; TRBD2 matches 10 bases. V shed 5 bases, J shed 6 bases, and the junction held 10 bases outside the gene matches. Germline CDR1 reads MGHRA; CDR2 reads YSYEKL. The CDR3 runs to 15 residues. CDR3 in DNA: TGCGCCAGCAGCGTTAGGGCTAGCGGGAGCCCCGAGCAGTACTTC. Amino acid sequence: CASSVRASGSPEQYF.

The genes are TRBV19 and TRBJ2-1; a weak D match, TRBD1 (5 bases). CDR3 size: 15 residues. Trimming took off 2 bases at V and 0 bases at J, with 8 bases between the two ends. The germline V gene encodes CDR1 LNHDA and CDR2 SQIVND (reference sequence). This CDR3 reads CASSIIGASYNEQFF. DNA for the CDR3: TGTGCCAGTAGTATAATTGGGGCCTCCTACAATGAGCAGTTCTTC.

The chain recombines TRBV2 with TRBJ2-3, with D possibly TRBD1 on 5 matching bases. V was cut by 2 bases and J by 3 bases, with 12 bases left in between. This CDR3 contains 15 residues. The germline CDR1 and CDR2 sequences are SNHLY and FYNNEI. Here the CDR3 DNA reads TGTGCCAGCAGTGAACAAAGGGGCTGGACAGATACGCAGTATTTT. Residues: CASSEQRGWTDTQYF.

V is TRBV7-9 and J is TRBJ1-4; D may be TRBD1 (5 bases). The V end lost 1 base, the J end lost 5 bases, and 11 bases lay between the germline ends. In germline, CDR1 is SEHNR, CDR2 FQNEAQ (reference sequence). The CDR3 sequence is 15 residues long. The CDR3 region has the DNA TGTGCCAGCAGCTTAGGGGGCCCAGCGAATGAAAAACTGTTTTTT. This codes for CASSLGGPANEKLFF. The full variable domain, its missing parts supplied by reference TRBV7-9 and TRBJ1-4, is DTGVSQNPRHKITKRGQNVTFRCDPISEHNRLYWYRQTLGQGPEFLTYFQNEAQLEKSRLLSDRFSAERPKGSFSTLEIQRTEQGDSAMYLCASSLGGPANEKLFFGSGTQLSVL.

The CDR3 DNA follows: TGTGCCAGCAGCAAAGTGGTAGCGTACAATGAGCAGTTCTTC. Protein sequence: CASSKVVAYNEQFF. The chain couples TRBV7-2 to TRBJ2-1, with D possibly being TRBD2 (5 bases). The CDR3 sequence is 14 residues long. V was clipped by 5 bases and J by 4 bases, with 12 bases between them. CDR1 is SGHTA and CDR2 is FQGNSA in the germline V gene.

The CDR3 bases are TGTGCCAGCAACGCATGGGGACAGATCTCCTACGAGCAGTACTTC. Translation: CASNAWGQISYEQYF. The chain joins TRBV6-2 or TRBV6-3 to TRBJ2-7, with TRBD1 matching over 7 bases. The J segment lost 0 bases and the V segment lost 7 bases, leaving 9 bases of the junction unmatched. Germline V CDR1 and CDR2: MNHEY, SVGEGT. The CDR3 is 15 amino acids.

V usage is TRBV20-1 and J usage is TRBJ2-3; no definite D call. Trimming cost V 3 bases and J 2 bases, with 15 bases left between them. The CDR3 loop spans 15 amino acids. Per the germline V gene, CDR1 is DFQATT and CDR2 is SNEGSKA (reference sequence). CDR3 sequence reads: CSARGKPYSTDTQYF. In nucleotides, the CDR3 is TGCAGTGCTAGGGGCAAGCCATATTCCACAGATACGCAGTATTTT.

The rearrangement joins TRBV7-2 to TRBJ2-1, with a weak D call TRBD2 (5 bases). Looked up from germline, CDR1 is SGHTA and CDR2 is FQGNSA. The CDR3 is 16 amino acids. Trimming took off 7 bases at V and 0 bases at J, with 16 bases between the two ends. The CDR3 reads CASTSAAASSYNEQFF. CDR3 DNA: TGTGCCAGCACAAGTGCAGCGGCGAGCTCCTACAATGAGCAGTTCTTC.

The chain couples TRBV7-8 to TRBJ1-5, with D possibly TRBD1 on 6 matching bases. Germline lookup yields CDR1 SGHVS and CDR2 FQNEAQ. This CDR3 has 15 residues. The V gene lost 1 base and the J gene lost 2 bases, with 9 bases spanning the gap. The CDR3 DNA follows: TGTGCCAGCAGCTTAGAGGCAGGGGGCAATCAGCCCCAGCATTTT. Translation gives CASSLEAGGNQPQHF.